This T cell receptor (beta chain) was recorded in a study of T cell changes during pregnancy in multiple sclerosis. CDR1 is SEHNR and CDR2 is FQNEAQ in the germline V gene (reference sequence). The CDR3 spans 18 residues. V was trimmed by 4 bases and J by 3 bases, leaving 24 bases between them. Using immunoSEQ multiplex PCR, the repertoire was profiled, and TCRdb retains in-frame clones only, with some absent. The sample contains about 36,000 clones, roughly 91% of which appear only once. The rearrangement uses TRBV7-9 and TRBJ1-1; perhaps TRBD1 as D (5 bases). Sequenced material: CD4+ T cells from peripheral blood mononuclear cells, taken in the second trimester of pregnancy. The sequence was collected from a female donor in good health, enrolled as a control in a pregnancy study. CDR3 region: CASSSGGLGDVSDTEAFF. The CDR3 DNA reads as TGTGCCAGCAGCTCCGGGGGGTTAGGGGACGTTTCGGACACTGAAGCTTTCTTT.